The 12 T cell receptor beta chains below come from one sample, sequenced in a study of cytomegalovirus exposure and HLA in healthy donors. PCR employed 60 Vbeta and 13 Jbeta primers. Only in-frame clones appear in the TCRdb table, and some are missing; sequencing was by immunoSEQ multiplex PCR. The sample lists roughly 160,000 clones, approximately 80% occurring once. The specimen was PBMCs. The receptors stem from a boy younger than 10 in good health and CMV-seronegative.

The rearrangement uses TRBV7-4 and TRBJ2-2, with 8 nucleotides matching TRBD2. V was clipped by 0 bases and J by 9 bases; unmatched bases: 3. CDR1 and CDR2 (germline): SGHVT, SQSDAQ. The CDR3 loop spans 14 amino acids. The DNA of the CDR3 is TGTGCCAGCAGCTTAGCCGGGGGGGGCAGGGAGCTGTTTTTT. Amino acid sequence: CASSLAGGGRELFF. Looking up the rest from reference TRBV7-4 and TRBJ2-2 gives the full variable domain: GAGVSQSPRYKVAKRGRDVALRCDSISGHVTLYWYRQTLGQGSEVLTYSQSDAQRDKSGRPSGRFSAERPERSVSTLKIQRTEQGDSAVYLCASSLAGGGRELFFGEGSRLTVL.

A few counts support this clone. The chain joins TRBV7-8 to TRBJ2-1; 7 bases are shared with TRBD1. Trimming at V came to 5 bases and at J to 7 bases, leaving 11 bases not matched to a gene. In germline, CDR1 is SGHVS, CDR2 FQNEAQ. The CDR3 sequence is 15 residues long. CDR3 in amino acids: CASSNTAGTDNEQFF. The CDR3 region has the DNA TGTGCCAGCAGCAACACGGCCGGGACAGATAATGAGCAGTTCTTC.

The chain uses TRBV4-3 and TRBJ2-7; no definite D call. CDR1 and CDR2 (germline): LGHNA, YSLEER. Trimming pared 0 bases from V and 5 bases from J, leaving 17 bases between. The CDR3 has 16 amino acids. In DNA form, the CDR3 reads TGCGCCAGCAGCCAAGAGTTGGTGGTGGGCTGGAACGAGCAGTACTTC. It yields the protein CASSQELVVGWNEQYF.

The chain recombines TRBV10-3 with TRBJ2-1, with D perhaps matching TRBD2 (5 bases). CDR3 length equals 13 residues. CDR1 and CDR2 from the germline V gene are ENHRY and SYGVKD. Deletions cut 3 bases from V and 4 bases from J, with 7 bases between. CDR3 nucleotide sequence: TGTGCCATCAGTGACGGCGGGTACAATGAGCAGTTCTTC. As protein: CAISDGGYNEQFF.

The V call is TRBV2, the J call TRBJ2-5; tentative D call: TRBD2 (5 bases). The DNA end is a closer match to TRBJ2-7, so the J assignment may be wrong. Germline V gives CDR1 SNHLY, CDR2 FYNNEI. The CDR3 consists of 15 residues. The CDR3 sequence: CASRKSGLDSYEQYF. The CDR3, as DNA: TGTGCCAGCAGGAAAAGCGGCCTAGATTCCTACGAGCAGTACTTC.

This clone showed up just once. This chain joins TRBV27 and TRBJ1-5; weak D call: TRBD1 (5 bases). V lost 1 base, J lost 7 bases, and 8 bases lay in between. In germline, CDR1 is MNHEY, CDR2 SMNVEV (reference sequence). The CDR3 extends over 13 amino acids. CDR3 bases: TGTGCCAGCAGTTTATGGGGGGACCAGCCCCAGCATTTT. Its protein product is CASSLWGDQPQHF.

This clone was seen only a few times. The chain is built from TRBV19 and TRBJ1-1, with 8 positions matching TRBD1. CDR3 length: 12 residues. CDR1 is LNHDA and CDR2 is SQIVND in the germline V gene (reference sequence). V lost 8 bases and J lost 4; bases outside the gene matches: 3. The CDR3 protein is CASADRGTEAFF. The CDR3 coding sequence is TGTGCCAGTGCAGACAGGGGCACTGAAGCTTTCTTT.

CDR3 protein: CASSLSGEAVYNEQFF. CDR3 in DNA: TGTGCCAGCAGTTTATCAGGGGAAGCTGTCTACAATGAGCAGTTCTTC. The chain uses TRBV27 and TRBJ2-1; TRBD1 might be the D (5 bases). The CDR3 is made up of 16 amino acids. The V end was cut by 0 bases, the J end by 3 bases, with 12 bases between. Germline V gives CDR1 MNHEY, CDR2 SMNVEV (reference sequence).

This sequence joins TRBV21-1 and TRBJ1-1. TRBV21-1 is reported as a pseudogene. CDR3 length: 17 residues. CDR3 amino acids: CASSKGDGGGKNTEAFF. As DNA, the CDR3 is TGTGCCAGCAGCAAAGGGGACGGCGGGGGGAAAAACACTGAAGCTTTCTTT.

This rearrangement joins TRBV5-6 to TRBJ2-3; D is perhaps TRBD2 (7 bases). The germline V and J ends were trimmed by 3 bases and 0 bases, with 11 bases remaining between them. There are 15 residues in the CDR3. Germline CDR1 and CDR2: SGHDT and YYEEEE. The CDR3 loop is CASSWGGASTDTQYF. CDR3 bases: TGTGCCAGCAGCTGGGGGGGGGCTAGCACAGATACGCAGTATTTT.

The chain has TRBV18 and TRBJ2-5, with TRBD1 matching 7 bases. The CDR3 is made up of 14 amino acids. Germline V gives CDR1 KGHSH, CDR2 LQKENI. After removal of 5 bases from V and 1 base from J, the junction contained 4 bases not matched to a gene. For the CDR3, the DNA is TGTGCCAGCTCAAGGACAGGTGGCCAAGAGACCCAGTACTTC. It codes for CASSRTGGQETQYF.

The chain carries TRBV5-8 and TRBJ1-5, with unresolved D. In germline, CDR1 is SGHTS, CDR2 YDEGEE. This CDR3 is built from 17 residues. V was cut by 2 bases and J by 0 bases, with 15 bases left in between. DNA for the CDR3: TGTGCCAGCAGCTTCGGCACCGGCGGGTATAGCAATCAGCCCCAGCATTTT. Protein product: CASSFGTGGYSNQPQHF.